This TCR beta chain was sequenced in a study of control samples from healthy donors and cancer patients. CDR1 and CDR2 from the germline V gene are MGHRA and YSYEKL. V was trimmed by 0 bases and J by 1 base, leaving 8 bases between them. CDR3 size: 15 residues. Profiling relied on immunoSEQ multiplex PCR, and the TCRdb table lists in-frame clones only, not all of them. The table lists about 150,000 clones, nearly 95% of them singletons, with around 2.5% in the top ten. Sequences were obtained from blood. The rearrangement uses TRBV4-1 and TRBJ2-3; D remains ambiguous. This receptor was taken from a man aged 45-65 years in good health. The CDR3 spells CASSQDGLGTDTQYF. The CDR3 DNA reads TGCGCCAGCAGCCAAGATGGCTTAGGCACAGATACGCAGTATTTT.